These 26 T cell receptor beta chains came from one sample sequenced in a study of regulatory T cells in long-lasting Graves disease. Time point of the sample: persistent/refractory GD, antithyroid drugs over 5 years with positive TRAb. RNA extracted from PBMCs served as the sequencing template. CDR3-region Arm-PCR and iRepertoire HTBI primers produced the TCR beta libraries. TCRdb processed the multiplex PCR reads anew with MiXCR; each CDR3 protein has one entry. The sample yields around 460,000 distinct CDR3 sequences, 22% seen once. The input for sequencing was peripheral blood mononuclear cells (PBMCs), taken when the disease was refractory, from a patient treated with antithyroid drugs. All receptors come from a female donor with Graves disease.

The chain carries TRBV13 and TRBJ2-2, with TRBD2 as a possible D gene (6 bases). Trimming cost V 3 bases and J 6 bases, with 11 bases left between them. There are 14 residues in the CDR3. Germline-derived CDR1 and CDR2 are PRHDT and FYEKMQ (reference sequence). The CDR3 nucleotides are TGTGCCAGCAGCTTGGGGGGAAGGGCCGGGGAGCTGTTTTTT. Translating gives CASSLGGRAGELFF.

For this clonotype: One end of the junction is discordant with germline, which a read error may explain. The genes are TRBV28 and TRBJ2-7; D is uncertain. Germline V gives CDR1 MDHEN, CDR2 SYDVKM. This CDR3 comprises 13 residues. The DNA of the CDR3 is TGTGCCGGCAGTTTTGGGCAGGTCTACGAGCAGTACTTC. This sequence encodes CAGSFGQVYEQYF.

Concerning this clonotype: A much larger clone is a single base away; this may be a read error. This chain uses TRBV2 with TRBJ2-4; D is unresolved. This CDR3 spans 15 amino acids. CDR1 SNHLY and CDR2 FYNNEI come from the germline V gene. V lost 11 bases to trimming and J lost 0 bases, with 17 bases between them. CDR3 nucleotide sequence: TGTGCCGGCTCCCCCCCTTTATTAGCCAAAAACATTCAGTACTTC. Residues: CAGSPPLLAKNIQYF.

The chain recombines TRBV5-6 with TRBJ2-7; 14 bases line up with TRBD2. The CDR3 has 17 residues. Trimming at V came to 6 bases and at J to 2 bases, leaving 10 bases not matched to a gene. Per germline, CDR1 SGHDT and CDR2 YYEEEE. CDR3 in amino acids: CASNSGTSGRFTYEQYF. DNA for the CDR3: TGTGCCAGCAACTCCGGGACTAGCGGGAGATTCACCTACGAGCAGTACTTC.

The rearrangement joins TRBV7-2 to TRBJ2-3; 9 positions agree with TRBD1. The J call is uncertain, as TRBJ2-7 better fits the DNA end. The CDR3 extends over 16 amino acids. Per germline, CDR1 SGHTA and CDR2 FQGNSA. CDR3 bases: TGTGCCAGCAGCTTAGCACCGACGGGACAGGGCTACGAGCAGTACTTC. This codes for CASSLAPTGQGYEQYF.

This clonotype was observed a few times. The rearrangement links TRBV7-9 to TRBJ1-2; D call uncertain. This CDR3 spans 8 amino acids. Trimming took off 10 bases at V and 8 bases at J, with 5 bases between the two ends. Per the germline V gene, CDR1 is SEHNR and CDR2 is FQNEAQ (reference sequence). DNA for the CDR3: TGTGCCACAGGCGGCTACACCTTC. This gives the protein CATGGYTF.

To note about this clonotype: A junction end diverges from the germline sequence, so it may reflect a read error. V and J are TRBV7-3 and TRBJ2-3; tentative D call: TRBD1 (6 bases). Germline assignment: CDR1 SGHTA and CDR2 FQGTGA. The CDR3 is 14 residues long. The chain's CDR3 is CASSPGHNTDAQYF. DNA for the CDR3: TGTGCCAGCAGCCCGGGACATAACACAGATGCGCAGTATTTT.

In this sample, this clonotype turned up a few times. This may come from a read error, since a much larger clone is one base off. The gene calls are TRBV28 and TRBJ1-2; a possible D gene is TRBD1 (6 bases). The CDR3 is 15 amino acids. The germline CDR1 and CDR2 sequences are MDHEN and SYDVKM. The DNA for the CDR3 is TGTGCCAGCAGTTTCCCCCGGACAGTGGTCTATGGCTACGCCTTC. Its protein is CASSFPRTVVYGYAF.

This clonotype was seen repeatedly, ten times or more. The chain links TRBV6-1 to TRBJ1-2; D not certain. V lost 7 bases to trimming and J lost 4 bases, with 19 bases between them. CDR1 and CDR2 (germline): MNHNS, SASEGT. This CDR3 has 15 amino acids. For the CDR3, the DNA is TGTGCCAGCAAAAAGGCCCTGGGAGAGGGCTATGGCTACACCTTC. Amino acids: CASKKALGEGYGYTF.

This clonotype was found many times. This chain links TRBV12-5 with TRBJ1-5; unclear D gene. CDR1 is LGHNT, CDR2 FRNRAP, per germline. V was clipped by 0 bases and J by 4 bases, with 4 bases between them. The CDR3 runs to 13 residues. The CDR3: CASGLVGNQPQHF. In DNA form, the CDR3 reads TGTGCTAGTGGTTTGGTAGGGAATCAGCCCCAGCATTTT.

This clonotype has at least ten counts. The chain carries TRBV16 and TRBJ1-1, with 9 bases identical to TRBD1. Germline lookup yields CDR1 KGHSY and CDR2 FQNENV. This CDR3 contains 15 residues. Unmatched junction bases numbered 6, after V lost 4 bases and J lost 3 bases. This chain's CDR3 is CASSRTGGAYTEAFF. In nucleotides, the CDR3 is TGTGCCAGCAGCCGAACAGGGGGCGCTTACACTGAAGCTTTCTTT.

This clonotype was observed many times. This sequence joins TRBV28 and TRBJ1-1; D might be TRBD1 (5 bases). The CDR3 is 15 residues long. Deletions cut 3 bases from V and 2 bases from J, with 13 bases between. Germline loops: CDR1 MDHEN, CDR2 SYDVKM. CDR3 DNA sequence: TGTGCCAGCAGTTTTGTCAGGGCCGCTAACACTGAAGCTTTCTTT. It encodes CASSFVRAANTEAFF.

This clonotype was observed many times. The DNA for the CDR3 is TGTGCCAGCAGTACTGGCCGGACAGGGGCCCTACGAGCTTTCTTT. Its protein is CASSTGRTGALRAFF. The chain links TRBV6-1 to TRBJ1-1, with 9 bases that match TRBD1. Trimming cost V 5 bases and J 10 bases; bases outside gene matches: 14. This CDR3 contains 15 residues. Germline V CDR1 and CDR2: MNHNS, SASEGT.

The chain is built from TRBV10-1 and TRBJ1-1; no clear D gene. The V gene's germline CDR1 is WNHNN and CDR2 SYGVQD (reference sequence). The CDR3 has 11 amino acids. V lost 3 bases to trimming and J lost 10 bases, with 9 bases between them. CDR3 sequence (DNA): TGCGCCAGCAGTGATACGGAGGGAGCTTTCTTT. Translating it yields CASSDTEGAFF.

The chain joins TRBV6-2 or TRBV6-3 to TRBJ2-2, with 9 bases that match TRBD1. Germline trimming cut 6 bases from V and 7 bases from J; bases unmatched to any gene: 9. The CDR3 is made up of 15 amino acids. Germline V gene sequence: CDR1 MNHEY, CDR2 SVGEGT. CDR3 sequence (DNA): TGTGCCAGCAGCAGGACAGGGGAAGCATTCGGGGAGCTGTTTTTT. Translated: CASSRTGEAFGELFF.

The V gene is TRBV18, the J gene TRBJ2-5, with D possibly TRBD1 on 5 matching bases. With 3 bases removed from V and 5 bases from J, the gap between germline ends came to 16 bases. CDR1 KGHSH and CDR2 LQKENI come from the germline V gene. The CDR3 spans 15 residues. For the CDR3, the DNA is TGTGCCAGCTCACCTAGGACAAATGCAGGGGAGACCCAGTACTTC. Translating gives CASSPRTNAGETQYF. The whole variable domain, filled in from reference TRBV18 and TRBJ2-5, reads NAGVMQNPRHLVRRRGQEARLRCSPMKGHSHVYWYRQLPEEGLKFMVYLQKENIIDESGMPKERFSAEFPKEGPSILRIQQVVRGDSAAYFCASSPRTNAGETQYFGPGTRLLVL.

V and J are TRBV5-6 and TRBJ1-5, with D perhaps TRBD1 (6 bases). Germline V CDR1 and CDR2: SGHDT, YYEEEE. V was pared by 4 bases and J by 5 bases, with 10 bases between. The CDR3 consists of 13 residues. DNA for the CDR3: TGTGCCAGCAGCGAGGGGGTCCATCAGCCCCAGCATTTT. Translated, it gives CASSEGVHQPQHF.

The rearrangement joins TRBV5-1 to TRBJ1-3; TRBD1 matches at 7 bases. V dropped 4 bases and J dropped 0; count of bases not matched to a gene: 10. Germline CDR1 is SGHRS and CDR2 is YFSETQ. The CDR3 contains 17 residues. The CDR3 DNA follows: TGCGCCAGCAGCAGAACCGGGACAGCCAGCTCTGGAAACACCATATATTTT. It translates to CASSRTGTASSGNTIYF.

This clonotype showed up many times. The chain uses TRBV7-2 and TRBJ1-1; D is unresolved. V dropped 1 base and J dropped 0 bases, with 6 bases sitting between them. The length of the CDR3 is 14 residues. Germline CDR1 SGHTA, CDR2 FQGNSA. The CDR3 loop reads CASSLVLMNTEAFF. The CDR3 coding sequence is TGTGCCAGCAGCTTAGTGCTCATGAACACTGAAGCTTTCTTT.

The CDR3 protein is CASSYSPFAAGIYNSPLHF. The CDR3 coding sequence is TGTGCCAGCAGTTACTCGCCATTTGCAGCCGGAATCTATAATTCACCCCTCCACTTT. The gene calls are TRBV6-5 and TRBJ1-6; D unresolved. The CDR3 is 19 residues long. From germline, CDR1 is MNHEY and CDR2 SVGAGI. The V gene lost 0 bases and the J gene lost 3 bases, with 18 bases spanning the gap.

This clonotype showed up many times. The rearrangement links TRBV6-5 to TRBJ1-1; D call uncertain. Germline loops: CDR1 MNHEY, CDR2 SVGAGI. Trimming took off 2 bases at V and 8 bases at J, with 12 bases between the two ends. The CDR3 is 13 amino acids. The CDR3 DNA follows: TGTGCCAGCAGTTACAGGGCTGGCGGCGAAGCTTTCTTT. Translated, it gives CASSYRAGGEAFF.

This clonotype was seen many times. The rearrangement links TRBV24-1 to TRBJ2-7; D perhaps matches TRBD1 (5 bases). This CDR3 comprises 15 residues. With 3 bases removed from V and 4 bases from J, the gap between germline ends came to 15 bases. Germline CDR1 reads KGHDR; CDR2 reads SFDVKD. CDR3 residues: CATSDRQGKGYEQYF. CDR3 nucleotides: TGTGCCACCAGTGATAGGCAGGGAAAAGGATACGAGCAGTACTTC.

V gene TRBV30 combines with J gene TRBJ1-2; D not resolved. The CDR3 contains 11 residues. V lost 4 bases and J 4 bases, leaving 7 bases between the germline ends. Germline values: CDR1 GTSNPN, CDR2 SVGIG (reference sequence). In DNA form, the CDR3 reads TGTGCCTGGATAGGGCTCTATGGCTACACCTTC. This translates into CAWIGLYGYTF.

As DNA, the CDR3 is TGTGCCAGTAGTATCTCGGACAGGGCCAGACGTGAGGCTTTCTTT. Amino acid sequence: CASSISDRARREAFF. The chain combines TRBV19 with TRBJ1-1; TRBD1 matches at 8 bases. This CDR3 is 15 amino acids long. CDR1 and CDR2 (germline): LNHDA, SQIVND (reference sequence). J lost 11 bases, V lost 3 bases, and 14 bases had no gene match.

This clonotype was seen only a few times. The CDR3 DNA reads TGTGCCAGCAGGACCTCAGGTAGCAATCAGCCCCAGCATTTT. Its protein product is CASRTSGSNQPQHF. The rearrangement links TRBV6-1 to TRBJ1-5, with D hard to call. V dropped 6 bases and J dropped 0 bases, with 9 bases sitting between them. Germline CDR1 is MNHNS and CDR2 is SASEGT. The CDR3 is 14 residues long.

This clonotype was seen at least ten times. The DNA of the CDR3 is TGTGCCAGCAGTTTATCGAGGACGCAGGGCCTGGAGCAGTACTTC. This translates into CASSLSRTQGLEQYF. The J gene is TRBJ2-7, the V gene TRBV28, with a tentative D call TRBD1 (5 bases). There are 15 residues in the CDR3. Trimming stripped 1 base from V and 7 bases from J, with 17 bases between. Germline loops: CDR1 MDHEN, CDR2 SYDVKM.